This is a list of T cell receptor beta chains from one sample in a study of cytomegalovirus exposure and HLA in healthy donors. The method was immunoSEQ multiplex PCR; TCRdb's version includes in-frame clones alone and lacks a portion of them. The sample has 150,000 or so clones, roughly 80% seen once. Material: PBMCs. The receptor set was obtained from a female donor in good health and CMV-seronegative. CDR3s include the opening cysteine and the closing phenylalanine or tryptophan. The order of the fields is V gene, clone size, D gene, CDR3 length, J gene, CDR3 protein, CDR3 DNA. A D gene is named only where the DNA matches it firmly. Size tells how often a clone was seen (once, few, many) or the class of an expanded clone, and some rows leave it out.

TRBV6-6	-	TRBD1	13	TRBJ1-1	CASSSFRGTEAFF	TGTGCCAGCAGTTCATTCAGGGGGACGGAAGCTTTCTTT
TRBV4-3	-	TRBD2	18	TRBJ2-1	CASSQEGPGLAGYNEQFF	TGCGCCAGCAGCCAAGAGGGACCGGGACTAGCGGGGTACAATGAGCAGTTCTTC
TRBV9	-	TRBD2	17	TRBJ2-1	CASSPRTSGSYYNEQFF	TGTGCCAGCAGCCCCCGTACTAGCGGGAGTTACTACAATGAGCAGTTCTTC
TRBV18	-	-	16	TRBJ1-2	CASSPLAGGDNYGYTF	TGTGCCAGCTCACCACTAGCGGGGGGCGATAACTATGGCTACACCTTC
TRBV7-2	few	TRBD2	14	TRBJ2-5	CASSGSGGGETQYF	TGTGCCAGCAGCGGGAGCGGGGGAGGGGAGACCCAGTACTTC
TRBV4-1	once	-	16	TRBJ1-4	CASSQAGQATNEKLFF	TGCGCCAGCAGCCAAGCTGGGCAGGCAACTAATGAAAAACTGTTTTTT
TRBV4-3	-	-	14	TRBJ2-7	CASSQGTLTYEQYF	TGCGCCAGCAGCCAGGGGACACTTACCTACGAGCAGTACTTC
TRBV28	-	TRBD2	14	TRBJ2-7	CASSLTSGTYEQYF	TGTGCCAGCAGTTTAACAAGCGGGACCTACGAGCAGTACTTC
TRBV7-9	-	-	17	TRBJ2-6	CASSLPRDLRGANVLTF	TGTGCCAGCAGCTTACCCCGTGACCTGAGGGGGGCCAACGTCCTGACTTTC
TRBV10-1	once	TRBD2	14	TRBJ2-2	CASSDAGVSGELFF	TGCGCCAGCAGTGATGCGGGAGTCTCCGGAGAGCTGTTTTTT
TRBV5-4	-	TRBD2	16	TRBJ2-1	CASSGVRLAGLNEQFF	TGTGCCAGCAGCGGCGTCCGACTAGCGGGGCTTAATGAGCAGTTCTTC
TRBV18	once	TRBD1	16	TRBJ2-2	CASSRGQGEATGELFF	TGTGCCAGCTCACGTGGACAGGGGGAGGCAACCGGGGAGCTGTTTTTT
TRBV18	-	TRBD2	16	TRBJ2-1	CASSPALADIYNEQFF	TGTGCCAGCTCGCCGGCACTAGCGGACATCTACAATGAGCAGTTCTTC
TRBV6-5	-	-	15	TRBJ1-1	CASSYDPTGFTEAFF	TGTGCCAGCAGCTACGACCCTACAGGATTCACTGAAGCTTTCTTT
TRBV19	-	-	14	TRBJ2-7	CASSRQPGSYEQYF	TGTGCCAGTAGCCGACAGCCCGGCTCCTACGAGCAGTACTTC
TRBV7-9	-	-	16	TRBJ1-5	CASSLRGDASNQPQHF	TGTGCCAGCAGCTTACGGGGGGACGCTAGCAATCAGCCCCAGCATTTT
TRBV27	-	-	13	TRBJ2-7	CASSLRSPHEQYF	TGTGCCAGCAGTTTACGGTCCCCCCACGAGCAGTACTTC
TRBV7-2	-	-	16	TRBJ2-2	CASSLIGGVYTGELFF	TGTGCCAGCAGCTTAATTGGGGGCGTATACACCGGGGAGCTGTTTTTT
TRBV7-2	-	TRBD1	13	TRBJ1-1	CASSFGQGTEAFF	TGTGCCAGCAGCTTCGGACAGGGAACTGAAGCTTTCTTT
TRBV30	-	TRBD1	15	TRBJ2-7	CAWSKGQGSVYEQYF	TGTGCCTGGAGCAAGGGACAGGGCTCGGTCTACGAGCAGTACTTC
TRBV6-6	-	TRBD1	16	TRBJ2-3	CASSKGTGMGTDTQYF	TGTGCCAGCAGCAAAGGGACAGGGATGGGGACAGATACGCAGTATTTT
TRBV19	-	-	11	TRBJ2-7	CASSIGHEQYF	TGTGCCAGTAGTATTGGGCACGAGCAGTACTTC
TRBV11-2	once	-	16	TRBJ2-5	CASSPGGGGAVETQYF	TGTGCCAGCAGCCCAGGGGGCGGGGGGGCCGTGGAGACCCAGTACTTC